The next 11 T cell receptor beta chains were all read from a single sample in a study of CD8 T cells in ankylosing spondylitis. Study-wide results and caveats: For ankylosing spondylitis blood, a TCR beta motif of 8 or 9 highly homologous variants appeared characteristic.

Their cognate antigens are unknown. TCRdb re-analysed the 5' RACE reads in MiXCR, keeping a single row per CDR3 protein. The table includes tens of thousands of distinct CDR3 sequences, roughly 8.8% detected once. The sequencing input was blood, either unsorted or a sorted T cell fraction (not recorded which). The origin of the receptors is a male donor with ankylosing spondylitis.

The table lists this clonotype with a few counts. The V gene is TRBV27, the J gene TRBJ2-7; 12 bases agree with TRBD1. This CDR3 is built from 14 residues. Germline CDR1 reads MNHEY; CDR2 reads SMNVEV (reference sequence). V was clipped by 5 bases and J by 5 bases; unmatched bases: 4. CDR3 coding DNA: TGTGCCAGCAGTCCTGGGACAGGGGGCAACGAGCAGTACTTC. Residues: CASSPGTGGNEQYF.

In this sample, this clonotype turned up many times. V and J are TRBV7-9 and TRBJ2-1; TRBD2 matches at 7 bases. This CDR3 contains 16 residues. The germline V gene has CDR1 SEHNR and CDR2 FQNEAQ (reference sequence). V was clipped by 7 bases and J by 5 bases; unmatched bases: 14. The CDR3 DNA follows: TGTGCCAGCATTCCCCCGTGGGCTAGCGGAAACAATGAGCAGTTCTTC. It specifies CASIPPWASGNNEQFF.

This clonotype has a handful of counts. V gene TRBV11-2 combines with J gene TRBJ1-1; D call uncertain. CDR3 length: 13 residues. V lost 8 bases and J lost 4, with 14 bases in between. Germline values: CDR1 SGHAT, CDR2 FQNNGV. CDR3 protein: CASGLDGFTEAFF. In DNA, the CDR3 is TGTGCCAGCGGGTTGGACGGATTCACTGAAGCTTTCTTT.

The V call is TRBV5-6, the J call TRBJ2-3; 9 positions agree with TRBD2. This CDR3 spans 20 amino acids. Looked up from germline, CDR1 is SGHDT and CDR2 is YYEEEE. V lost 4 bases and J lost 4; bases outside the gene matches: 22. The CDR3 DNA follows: TGTGCCAGCAGCCCATGGGTGGGGGCTAGCGGGACGGCAAATCCAGATACGCAGTATTTT. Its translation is CASSPWVGASGTANPDTQYF. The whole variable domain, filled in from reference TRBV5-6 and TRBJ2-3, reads DAGVTQSPTHLIKTRGQQVTLRCSPKSGHDTVSWYQQALGQGPQFIFQYYEEEERQRGNFPDRFSGHQFPNYSSELNVNALLLGDSALYLCASSPWVGASGTANPDTQYFGPGTRLTVL.

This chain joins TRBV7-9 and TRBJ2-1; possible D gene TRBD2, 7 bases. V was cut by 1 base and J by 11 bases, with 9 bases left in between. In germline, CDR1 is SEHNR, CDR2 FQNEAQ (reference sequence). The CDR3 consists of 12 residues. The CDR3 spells CASSLGGGQQFF. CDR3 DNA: TGTGCCAGCAGCTTAGGGGGGGGCCAGCAGTTCTTC. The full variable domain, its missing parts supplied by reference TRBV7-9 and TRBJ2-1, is DTGVSQNPRHKITKRGQNVTFRCDPISEHNRLYWYRQTLGQGPEFLTYFQNEAQLEKSRLLSDRFSAERPKGSFSTLEIQRTEQGDSAMYLCASSLGGGQQFFGPGTRLTVL.

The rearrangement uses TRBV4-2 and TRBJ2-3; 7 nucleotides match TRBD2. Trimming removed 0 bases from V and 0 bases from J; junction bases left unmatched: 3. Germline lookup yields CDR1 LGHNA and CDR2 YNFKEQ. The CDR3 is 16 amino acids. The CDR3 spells CASSQDGGTSTDTQYF. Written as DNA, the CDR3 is TGTGCCAGCAGCCAAGACGGGGGGACGAGCACAGATACGCAGTATTTT.

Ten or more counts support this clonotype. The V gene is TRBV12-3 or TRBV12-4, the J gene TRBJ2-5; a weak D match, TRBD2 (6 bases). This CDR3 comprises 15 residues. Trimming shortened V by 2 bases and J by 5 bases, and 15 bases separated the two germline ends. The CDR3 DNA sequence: TGTGCCAGCAGTTTATACGGGAGCGGCGACGAGACCCAGTACTTC. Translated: CASSLYGSGDETQYF.

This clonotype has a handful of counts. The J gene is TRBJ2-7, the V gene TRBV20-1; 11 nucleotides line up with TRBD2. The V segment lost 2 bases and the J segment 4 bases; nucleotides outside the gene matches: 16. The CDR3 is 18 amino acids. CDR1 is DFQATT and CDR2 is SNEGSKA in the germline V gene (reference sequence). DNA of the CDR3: TGCAGTGCTAGACCCCAACTAGCGGGAGTAACCCCAGAGTACGAGCAGTACTTC. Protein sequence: CSARPQLAGVTPEYEQYF.

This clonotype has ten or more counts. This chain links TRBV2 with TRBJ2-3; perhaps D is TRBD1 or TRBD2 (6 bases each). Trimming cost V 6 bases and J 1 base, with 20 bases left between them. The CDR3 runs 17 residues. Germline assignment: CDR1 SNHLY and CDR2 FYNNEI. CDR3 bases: TGTGCCAGCAGAGACCCCAGGGCTAGGGGGGGCACAGATACGCAGTATTTT. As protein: CASRDPRARGGTDTQYF.

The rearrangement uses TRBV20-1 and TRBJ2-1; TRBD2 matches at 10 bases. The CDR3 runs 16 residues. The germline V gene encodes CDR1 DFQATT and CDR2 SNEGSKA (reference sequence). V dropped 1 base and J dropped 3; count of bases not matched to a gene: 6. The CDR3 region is CSARVLAGDFYNEQFF. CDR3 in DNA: TGCAGTGCTAGAGTGCTAGCGGGAGATTTCTACAATGAGCAGTTCTTC.

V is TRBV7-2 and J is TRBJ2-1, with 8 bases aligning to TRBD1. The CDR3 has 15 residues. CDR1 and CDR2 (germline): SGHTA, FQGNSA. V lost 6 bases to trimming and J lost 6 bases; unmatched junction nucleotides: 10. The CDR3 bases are TGTGCCAGCAGTCAGGGGCAGGGGGCGAGCAATGAGCAGTTCTTC. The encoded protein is CASSQGQGASNEQFF.